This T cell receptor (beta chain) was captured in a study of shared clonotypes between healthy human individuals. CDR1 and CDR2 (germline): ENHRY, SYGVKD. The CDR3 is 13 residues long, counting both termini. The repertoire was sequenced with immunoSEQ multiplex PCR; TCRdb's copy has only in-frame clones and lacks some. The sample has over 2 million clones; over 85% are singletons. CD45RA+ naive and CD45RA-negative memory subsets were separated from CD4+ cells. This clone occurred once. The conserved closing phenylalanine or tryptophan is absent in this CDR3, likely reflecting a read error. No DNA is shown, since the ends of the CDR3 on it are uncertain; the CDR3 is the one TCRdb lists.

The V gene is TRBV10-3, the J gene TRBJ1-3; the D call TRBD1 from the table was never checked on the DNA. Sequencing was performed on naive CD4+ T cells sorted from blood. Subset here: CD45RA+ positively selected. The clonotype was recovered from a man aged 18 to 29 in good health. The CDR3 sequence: CATSHGTGVTGLI.